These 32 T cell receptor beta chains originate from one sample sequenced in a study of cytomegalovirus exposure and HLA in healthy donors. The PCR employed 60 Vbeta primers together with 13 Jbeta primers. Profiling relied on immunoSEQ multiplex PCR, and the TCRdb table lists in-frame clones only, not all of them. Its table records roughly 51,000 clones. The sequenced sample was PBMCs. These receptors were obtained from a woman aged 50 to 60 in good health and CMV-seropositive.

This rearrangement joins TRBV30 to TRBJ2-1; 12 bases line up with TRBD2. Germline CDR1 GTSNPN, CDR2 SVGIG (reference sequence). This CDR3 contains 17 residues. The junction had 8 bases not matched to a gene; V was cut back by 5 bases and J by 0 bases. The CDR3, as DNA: TGTGCCTGGGGGGAGACTAGCGGGGGTGACTCCTACAATGAGCAGTTCTTC. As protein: CAWGETSGGDSYNEQFF.

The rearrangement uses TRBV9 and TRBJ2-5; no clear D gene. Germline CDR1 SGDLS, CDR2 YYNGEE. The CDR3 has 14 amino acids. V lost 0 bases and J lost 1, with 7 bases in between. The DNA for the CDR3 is TGTGCCAGCAGCGTAGGTGGCAGCCAAGAGACCCAGTACTTC. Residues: CASSVGGSQETQYF.

CDR3 amino acids: CASTRLTNTEAFF. In nucleotides, the CDR3 is TGTGCCAGTACGCGACTCACGAACACTGAAGCTTTCTTT. This sequence joins TRBV19 and TRBJ1-1; D unclear. CDR3 length: 13 residues. V was cut by 7 bases and J by 1 base, with 10 bases left in between. CDR1 LNHDA and CDR2 SQIVND come from the germline V gene (reference sequence).

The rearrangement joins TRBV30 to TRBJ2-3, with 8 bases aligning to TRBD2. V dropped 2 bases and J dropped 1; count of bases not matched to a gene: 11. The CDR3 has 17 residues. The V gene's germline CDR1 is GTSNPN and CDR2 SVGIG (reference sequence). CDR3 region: CAWSPRELAEGTDTQYF. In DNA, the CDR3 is TGTGCCTGGAGTCCCAGGGAACTAGCGGAGGGCACAGATACGCAGTATTTT.

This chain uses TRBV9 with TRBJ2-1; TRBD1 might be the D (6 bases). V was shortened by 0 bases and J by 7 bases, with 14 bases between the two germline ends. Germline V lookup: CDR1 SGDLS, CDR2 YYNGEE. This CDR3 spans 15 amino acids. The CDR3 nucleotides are TGTGCCAGCAGCGTAGGTGGACAGCCGCAGAATGAGCAGTTCTTC. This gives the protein CASSVGGQPQNEQFF.

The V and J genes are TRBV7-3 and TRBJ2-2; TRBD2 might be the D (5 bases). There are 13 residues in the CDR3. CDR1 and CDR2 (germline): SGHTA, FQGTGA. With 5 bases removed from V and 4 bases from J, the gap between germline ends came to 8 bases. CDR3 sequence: CASSRTATGELFF. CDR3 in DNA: TGTGCCAGCAGCCGGACTGCCACCGGGGAGCTGTTTTTT.

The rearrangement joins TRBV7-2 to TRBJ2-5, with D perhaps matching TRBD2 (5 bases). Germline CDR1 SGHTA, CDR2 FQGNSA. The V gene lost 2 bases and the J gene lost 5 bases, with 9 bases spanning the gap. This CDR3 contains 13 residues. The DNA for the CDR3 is TGTGCCAGCAGCTTAACGCGGGTTGAGACCCAGTACTTC. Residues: CASSLTRVETQYF.

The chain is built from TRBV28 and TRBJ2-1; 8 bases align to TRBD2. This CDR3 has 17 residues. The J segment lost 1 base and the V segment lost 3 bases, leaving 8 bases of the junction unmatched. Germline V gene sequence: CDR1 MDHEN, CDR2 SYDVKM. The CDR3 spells CASSLWTSRGSYNEQFF. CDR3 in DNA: TGTGCCAGCAGTTTGTGGACTAGCCGTGGGTCCTACAATGAGCAGTTCTTC.

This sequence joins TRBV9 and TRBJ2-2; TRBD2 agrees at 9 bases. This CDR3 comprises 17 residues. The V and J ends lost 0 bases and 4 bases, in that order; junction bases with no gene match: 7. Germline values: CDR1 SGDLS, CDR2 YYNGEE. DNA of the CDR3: TGTGCCAGCAGCGTAGGGGGAGGGACTAGCTCCACCGGGGAGCTGTTTTTT. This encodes CASSVGGGTSSTGELFF.

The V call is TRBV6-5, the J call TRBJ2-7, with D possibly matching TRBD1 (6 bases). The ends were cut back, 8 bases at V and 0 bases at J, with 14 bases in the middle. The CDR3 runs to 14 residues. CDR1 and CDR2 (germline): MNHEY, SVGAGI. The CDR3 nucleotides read TGTGCCAGCTGGAGCAGGGGCCACTCCTACGAGCAGTACTTC. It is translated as CASWSRGHSYEQYF.

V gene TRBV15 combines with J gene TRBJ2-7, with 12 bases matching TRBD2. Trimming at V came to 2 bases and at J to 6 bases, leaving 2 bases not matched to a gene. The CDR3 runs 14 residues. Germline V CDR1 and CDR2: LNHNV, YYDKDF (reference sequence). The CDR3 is CATSRTSGGIEQYF. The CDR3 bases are TGTGCCACCAGCAGAACTAGCGGGGGGATCGAGCAGTACTTC.

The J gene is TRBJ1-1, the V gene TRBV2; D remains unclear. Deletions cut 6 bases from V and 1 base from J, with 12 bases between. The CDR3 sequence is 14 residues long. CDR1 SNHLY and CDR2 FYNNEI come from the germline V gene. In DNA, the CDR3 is TGTGCCAGCAGCCGGGGATCAAGGAACACTGAAGCTTTCTTT. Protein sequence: CASSRGSRNTEAFF.

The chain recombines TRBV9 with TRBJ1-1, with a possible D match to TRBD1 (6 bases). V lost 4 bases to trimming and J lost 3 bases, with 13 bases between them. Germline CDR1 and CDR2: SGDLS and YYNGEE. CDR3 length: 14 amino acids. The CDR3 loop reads CASSTSGADTEAFF. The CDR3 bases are TGTGCCAGCAGCACGTCAGGGGCGGACACTGAAGCTTTCTTT.

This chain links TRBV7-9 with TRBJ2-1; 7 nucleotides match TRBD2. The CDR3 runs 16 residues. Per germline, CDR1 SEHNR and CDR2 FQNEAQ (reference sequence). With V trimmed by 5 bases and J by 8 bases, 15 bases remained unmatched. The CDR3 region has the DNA TGTGCCAGCAGCACCCCGTGGAGCGGGACCGTGTATGAGCAGTTCTTC. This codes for CASSTPWSGTVYEQFF.

In DNA, the CDR3 is TGCGCCAGCAGCCAATCGGGAGGGGGGAATGAGCAGTTCTTC. Protein product: CASSQSGGGNEQFF. The chain has TRBV4-1 and TRBJ2-1; 8 bases line up with TRBD2. Trimming took 2 bases from V and 7 from J; bases not matched to a gene: 4. The V gene's germline CDR1 is MGHRA and CDR2 YSYEKL. The CDR3 spans 14 residues.

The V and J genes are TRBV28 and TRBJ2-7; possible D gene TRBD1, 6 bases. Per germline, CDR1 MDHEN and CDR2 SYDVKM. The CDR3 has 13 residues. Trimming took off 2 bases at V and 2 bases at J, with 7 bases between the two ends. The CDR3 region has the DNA TGTGCCAGCAGTTTACAGGGGCCCTACGAGCAGTACTTC. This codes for CASSLQGPYEQYF.

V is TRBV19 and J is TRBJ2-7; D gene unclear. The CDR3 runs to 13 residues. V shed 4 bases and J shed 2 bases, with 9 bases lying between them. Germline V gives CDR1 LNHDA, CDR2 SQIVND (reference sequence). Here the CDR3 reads CASSTSVTYEQYF. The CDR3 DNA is TGTGCCAGTAGTACCAGCGTGACCTACGAGCAGTACTTC.

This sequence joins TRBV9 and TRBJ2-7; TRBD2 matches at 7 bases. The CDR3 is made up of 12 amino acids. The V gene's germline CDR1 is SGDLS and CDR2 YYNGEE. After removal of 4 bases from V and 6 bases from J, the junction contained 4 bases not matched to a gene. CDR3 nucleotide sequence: TGTGCCAGCAGCTCCCCGGGGGGCGAGCAGTACTTC. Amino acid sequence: CASSSPGGEQYF.

CDR3 in amino acids: CASSGSTGVHTQYF. DNA for the CDR3: TGTGCCAGCAGTGGTAGTACAGGGGTGCATACGCAGTATTTT. J is TRBJ2-3 and V is TRBV2; 7 nucleotides line up with TRBD1. Germline CDR1 and CDR2: SNHLY and FYNNEI. The CDR3 extends over 14 amino acids. The V and J ends lost 4 bases and 7 bases, in that order; junction bases with no gene match: 8.

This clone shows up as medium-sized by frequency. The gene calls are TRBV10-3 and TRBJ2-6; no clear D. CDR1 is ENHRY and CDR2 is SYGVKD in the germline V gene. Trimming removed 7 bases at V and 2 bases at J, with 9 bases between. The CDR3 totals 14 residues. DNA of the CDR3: TGTGCCATCAACGGTGGGCCTGGGGCCAACGTCCTGACTTTC. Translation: CAINGGPGANVLTF.

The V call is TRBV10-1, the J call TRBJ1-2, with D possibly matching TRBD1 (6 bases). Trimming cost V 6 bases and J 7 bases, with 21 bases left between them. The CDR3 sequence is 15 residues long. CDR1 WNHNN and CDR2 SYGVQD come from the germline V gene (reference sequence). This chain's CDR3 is CASRRNRDYYSGYTF. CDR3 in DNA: TGCGCCAGCAGGAGGAACAGGGACTACTATAGTGGCTACACCTTC.

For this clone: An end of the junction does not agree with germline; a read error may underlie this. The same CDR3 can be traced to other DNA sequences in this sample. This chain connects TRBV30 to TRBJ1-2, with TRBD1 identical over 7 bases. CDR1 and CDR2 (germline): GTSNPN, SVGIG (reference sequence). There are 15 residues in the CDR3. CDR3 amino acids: CAWNPEQGLKGGYTF. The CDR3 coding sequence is TGCGCCTGGAATCCTGAACAGGGGTTGAAAGGGGGCTACACCTTC.

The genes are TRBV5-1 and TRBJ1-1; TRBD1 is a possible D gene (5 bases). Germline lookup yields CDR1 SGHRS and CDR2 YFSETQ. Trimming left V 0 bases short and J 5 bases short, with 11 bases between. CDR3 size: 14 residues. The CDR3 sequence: CASSLAGRGTEAFF. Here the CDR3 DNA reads TGCGCCAGCAGCTTGGCGGGTAGGGGTACTGAAGCTTTCTTT.

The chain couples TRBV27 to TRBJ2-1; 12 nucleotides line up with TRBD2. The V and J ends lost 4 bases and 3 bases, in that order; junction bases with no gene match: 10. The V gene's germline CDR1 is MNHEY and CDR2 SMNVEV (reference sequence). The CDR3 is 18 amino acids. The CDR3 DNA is TGTGCCAGCAGTTCCGATCTAGCGGGAGGGCTACGCTACAATGAGCAGTTCTTC. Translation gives CASSSDLAGGLRYNEQFF.

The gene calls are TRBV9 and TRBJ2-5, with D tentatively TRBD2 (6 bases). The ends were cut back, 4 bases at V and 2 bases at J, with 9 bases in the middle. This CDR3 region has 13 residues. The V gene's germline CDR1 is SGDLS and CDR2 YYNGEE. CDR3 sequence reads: CASSFGTQETQYF. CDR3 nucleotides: TGTGCCAGCAGCTTCGGGACTCAAGAGACCCAGTACTTC.

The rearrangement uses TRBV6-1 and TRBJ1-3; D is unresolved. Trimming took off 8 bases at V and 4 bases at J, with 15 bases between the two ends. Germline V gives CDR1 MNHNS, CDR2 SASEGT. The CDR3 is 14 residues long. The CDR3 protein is CASLPSGYGNTIYF. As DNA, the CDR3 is TGTGCCAGCTTACCTAGCGGGTACGGAAACACCATATATTTT.

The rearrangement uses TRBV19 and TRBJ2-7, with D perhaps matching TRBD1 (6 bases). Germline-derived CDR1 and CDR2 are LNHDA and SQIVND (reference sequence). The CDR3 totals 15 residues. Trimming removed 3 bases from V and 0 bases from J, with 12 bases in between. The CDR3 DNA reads TGTGCCAGTAGTATGACAGGCCCCATCTCCTACGAGCAGTACTTC. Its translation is CASSMTGPISYEQYF.

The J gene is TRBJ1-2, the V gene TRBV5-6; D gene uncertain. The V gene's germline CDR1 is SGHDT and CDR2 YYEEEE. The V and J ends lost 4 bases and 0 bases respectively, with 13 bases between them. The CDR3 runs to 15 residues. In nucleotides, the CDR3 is TGTGCCAGCAGCGCCGCAGACGGAGCTAACTATGGCTACACCTTC. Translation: CASSAADGANYGYTF.

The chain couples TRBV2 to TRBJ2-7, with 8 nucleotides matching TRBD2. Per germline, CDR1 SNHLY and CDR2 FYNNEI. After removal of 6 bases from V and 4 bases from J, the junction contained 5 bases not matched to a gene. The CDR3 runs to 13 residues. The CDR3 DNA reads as TGTGCCAGCAGACCGGGAGGGACTTACGAGCAGTACTTC. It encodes CASRPGGTYEQYF.

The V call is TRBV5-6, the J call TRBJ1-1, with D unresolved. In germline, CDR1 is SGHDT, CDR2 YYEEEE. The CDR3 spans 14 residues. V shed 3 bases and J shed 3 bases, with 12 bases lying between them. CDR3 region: CASSWEERDTEAFF. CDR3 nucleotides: TGTGCCAGCAGCTGGGAAGAGAGGGACACTGAAGCTTTCTTT.

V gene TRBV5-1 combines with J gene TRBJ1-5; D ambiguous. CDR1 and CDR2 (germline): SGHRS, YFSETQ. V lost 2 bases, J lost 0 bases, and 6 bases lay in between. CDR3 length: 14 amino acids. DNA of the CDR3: TGCGCCAGCAGCTTCGGGGATAGCAATCAGCCCCAGCATTTT. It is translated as CASSFGDSNQPQHF.

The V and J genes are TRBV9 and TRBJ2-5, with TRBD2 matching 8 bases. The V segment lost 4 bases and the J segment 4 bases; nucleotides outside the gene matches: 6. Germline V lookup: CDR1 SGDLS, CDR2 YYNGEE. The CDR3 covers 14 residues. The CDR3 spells CASSIAGYLETQYF. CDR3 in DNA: TGTGCCAGCAGCATAGCGGGATATTTAGAGACCCAGTACTTC.